This T cell receptor (beta chain) was recovered during a study of Graves' ophthalmopathy and Graves' hyperthyroidism. Germline trimming cut 5 bases from V and 5 bases from J; bases unmatched to any gene: 11. CDR1 is SEHNR and CDR2 is FQNEAQ in the germline V gene (reference sequence). The CDR3 covers 18 residues. The TCR beta CDR3 regions underwent amplification from RNA transcripts. HTBI-primed RT-PCR formed the first round, and a multiplex PCR formed the second. TCRdb fed the multiplex PCR reads into MiXCR, producing one record per CDR3 protein. The repertoire has 230,000 or so distinct CDR3 sequences, about 46% of them found once; the top ten carry less than 60%.

V usage is TRBV7-9 and J usage is TRBJ2-5; 16 bases align to TRBD2. Input material: peripheral blood. The sequence came from an adult man with Graves' ophthalmopathy. In nucleotides, the CDR3 is TGTGCCAGCAGCCTTCGCGGGACTAGCGGGGGGGCCAGGGAGACCCAGTACTTC. It specifies CASSLRGTSGGARETQYF.